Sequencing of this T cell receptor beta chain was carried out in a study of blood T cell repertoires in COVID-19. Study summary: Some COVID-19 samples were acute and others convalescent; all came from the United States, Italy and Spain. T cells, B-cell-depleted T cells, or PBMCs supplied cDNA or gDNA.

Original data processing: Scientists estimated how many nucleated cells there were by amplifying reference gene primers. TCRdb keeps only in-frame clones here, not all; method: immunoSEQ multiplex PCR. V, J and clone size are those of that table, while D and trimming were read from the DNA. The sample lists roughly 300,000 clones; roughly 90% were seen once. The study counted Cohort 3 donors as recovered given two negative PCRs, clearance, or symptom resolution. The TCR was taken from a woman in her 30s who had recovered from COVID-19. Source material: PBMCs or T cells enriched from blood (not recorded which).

The CDR3 sequence is CASSSVRGTDTQYF. The CDR3 DNA reads as TGTGCCAGCAGCTCCGTTCGGGGCACAGATACGCAGTATTTT. The chain combines TRBV5-6 with TRBJ2-3; D gene ambiguous. Germline V gene sequence: CDR1 SGHDT, CDR2 YYEEEE. The length of the CDR3 is 14 residues. V dropped 3 bases and J dropped 1 base, with 9 bases sitting between them.